The T cell receptor beta chain under discussion was sequenced for a study of blood T cell repertoires in COVID-19 (dated by TCRdb to the early 2020s). General notes on the study: Samples covering the acute and convalescent phases of COVID-19 were provided by collaborators in the United States, Italy and Spain. The material from the prospective study consisted of cDNA or gDNA derived from T cells, B-cell-depleted T cells, or PBMCs. Deeply sampled blood TCRbeta repertoires from subjects exposed to, actively infected with, or recovered from COVID-19 were included in the dataset. The repertoires were released in a freely available public database meant as a resource for research on the immune response to SARS-CoV-2. Samples came from the ongoing ImmuneRACE study (first 160 participants) plus 1,254 subjects from 6 global collaborators. Nearly every sample came with metadata listing a de-identified subject ID, COVID-19 status, age in years and sex. Where available, HLA class I and class II types were taken from metadata supplied by the sample provider and were not determined by assay-based typing. General findings and caveats noted by the study authors: Clinical and demographic metadata were provided uncurated, with the amount varying by source and participant.

Participants in the prospective study were aged 18 to 89 years, lived in some 24 United States geographic areas, and enrolled through a virtual design. Cohort assignment in the prospective study relied on participant-reported clinical history from a screening survey and a study questionnaire. Exposed participants were defined as having been in contact with someone with a PCR-confirmed or clinician-diagnosed COVID-19 case within 2 weeks of study entry. Mobile phlebotomists in the prospective study collected whole blood, serum and a nasopharyngeal or oropharyngeal swab from every participant. Prospective study participants could optionally give additional blood draws and questionnaires over an approximately 2-month period. Before DNA extraction, prospective study blood samples were shipped either frozen or at room temperature. TCRbeta CDR3 regions were amplified from genomic DNA by means of the immunoSEQ Assay, a bias-controlled multiplex PCR. On the authors' methods: The number of nucleated cells in each sample was estimated from the amplification of reference gene primers within the assay. To quantify the absolute abundance of each unique TCRbeta CDR3 rearrangement, sequence reads were collapsed and filtered. For each sample, productive Simpson clonality was calculated as the square root of Simpson's diversity index over productive rearrangements. This immuneACCESS table, as held by TCRdb, lists in-frame sequences with V and J called but not all clones. Of the missing ones, under half trace to an unresolved V gene in checked studies; the others have no known cause. V and J calls and clone size follow that table, whereas D and trimming were derived from the DNA. The sample contains some 190,000 clones, approximately 80% of them found a single time. Approximately 15% of the sample belongs to the ten largest clones.

This clone was seen only a few times. The target of this receptor is not known. Nothing much larger sits one base from this clone, and base qualities are not available. The CDR1 and CDR2 encoded by the germline V gene (reference sequence) are GTSNPN and SVGIG. From its cysteine to its phenylalanine, the CDR3 spans 13 amino acids. Only the CDR3 DNA stays, 39 bases, in frame from base 1. Trimming takes 0 bases from V and 5 bases from J, and the germline ends sit 8 bases apart. The receptor was derived from a man in his 60s who had been exposed to COVID-19. This receptor chain uses TRBV30 and TRBJ2-1; TRBD1 is possibly the D segment (6 matching bases). Material for sequencing was PBMCs or T cells enriched from blood (not recorded which). This receptor has the CDR3 CAWSVGANNEQFF. At the DNA level, the sequence is TGTGCCTGGAGTGTGGGGGCTAACAATGAGCAGTTCTTC.